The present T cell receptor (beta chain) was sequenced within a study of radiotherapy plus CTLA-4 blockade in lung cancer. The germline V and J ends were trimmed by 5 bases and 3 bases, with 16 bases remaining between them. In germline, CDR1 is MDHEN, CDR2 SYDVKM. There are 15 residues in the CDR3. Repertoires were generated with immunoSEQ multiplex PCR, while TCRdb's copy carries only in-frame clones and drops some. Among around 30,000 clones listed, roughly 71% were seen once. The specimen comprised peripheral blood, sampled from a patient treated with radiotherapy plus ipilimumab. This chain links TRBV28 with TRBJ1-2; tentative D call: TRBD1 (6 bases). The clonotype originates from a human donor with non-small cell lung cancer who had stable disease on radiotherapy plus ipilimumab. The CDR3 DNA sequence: TGTGCCAGCAGTCCCCAAGACAGGTTGGACTATGGCTACACCTTC. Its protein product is CASSPQDRLDYGYTF.